This note documents a single TCR beta chain sequence. Its antigen remains unidentified. TCRdb independently ran MiXCR on the RT-PCR reads; one entry per CDR3 protein. The table lists under 750,000 distinct CDR3 sequences, 12% of them singletons. These data are taken from a study of response to subunit inactivated influenza vaccine. General observations from the study: Only a handful of new T cells, the authors suggested, are recruited with each seasonal influenza vaccination.

The CDR3 extends over 14 amino acids. Germline V gives CDR1 MNHEY, CDR2 SVGEGT. V dropped 7 bases and J dropped 2 bases, with 13 bases sitting between them. The sequencing used PBMCs from blood, collected on the day of vaccination. V usage is TRBV6-2 or TRBV6-3 and J usage is TRBJ2-3; D is ambiguous. The sequence was obtained from a man in his fifties who received an inactivated influenza vaccine. Here the CDR3 DNA reads TGTGCCAGCATTCTTGGCGGATCCACAGATACGCAGTATTTT. It codes for CASILGGSTDTQYF.